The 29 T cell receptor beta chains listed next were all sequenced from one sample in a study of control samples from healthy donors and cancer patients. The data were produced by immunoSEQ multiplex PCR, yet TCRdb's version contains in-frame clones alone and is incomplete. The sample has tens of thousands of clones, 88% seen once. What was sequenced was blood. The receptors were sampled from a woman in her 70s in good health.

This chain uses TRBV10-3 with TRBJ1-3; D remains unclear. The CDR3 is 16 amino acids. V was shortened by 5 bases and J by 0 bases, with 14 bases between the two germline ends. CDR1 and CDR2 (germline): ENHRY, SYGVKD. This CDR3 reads CAISSSVIFSGNTIYF. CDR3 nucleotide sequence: TGTGCCATCAGTTCCTCGGTAATTTTCTCTGGAAACACCATATATTTT.

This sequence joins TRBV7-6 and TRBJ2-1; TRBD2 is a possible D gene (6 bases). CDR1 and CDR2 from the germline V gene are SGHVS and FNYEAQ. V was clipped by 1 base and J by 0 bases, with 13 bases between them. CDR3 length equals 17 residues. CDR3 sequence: CASSLVTGVGSYNEQFF. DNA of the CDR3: TGTGCCAGCAGCTTAGTCACGGGGGTGGGCTCCTACAATGAGCAGTTCTTC.

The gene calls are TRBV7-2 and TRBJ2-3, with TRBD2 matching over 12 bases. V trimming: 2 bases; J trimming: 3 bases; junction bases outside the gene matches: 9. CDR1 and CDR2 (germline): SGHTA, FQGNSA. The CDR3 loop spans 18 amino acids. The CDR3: CASSLKLAGGLPTDTQYF. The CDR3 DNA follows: TGTGCCAGCAGCTTAAAACTAGCGGGAGGCCTTCCGACAGATACGCAGTATTTT.

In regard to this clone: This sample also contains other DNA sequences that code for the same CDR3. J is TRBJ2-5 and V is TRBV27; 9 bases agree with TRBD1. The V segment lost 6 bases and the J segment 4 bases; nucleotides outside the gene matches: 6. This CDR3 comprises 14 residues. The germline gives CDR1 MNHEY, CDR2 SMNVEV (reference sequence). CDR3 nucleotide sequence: TGTGCCAGCAGCCTCCGGGACAGGGTAGAGACCCAGTACTTC. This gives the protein CASSLRDRVETQYF.

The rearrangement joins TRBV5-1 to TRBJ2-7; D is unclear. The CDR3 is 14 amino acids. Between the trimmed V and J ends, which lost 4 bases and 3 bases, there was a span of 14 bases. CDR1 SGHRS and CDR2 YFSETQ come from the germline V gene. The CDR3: CASSTDPTDYEQYF. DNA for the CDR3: TGCGCCAGCAGCACGGACCCTACCGACTACGAGCAGTACTTC.

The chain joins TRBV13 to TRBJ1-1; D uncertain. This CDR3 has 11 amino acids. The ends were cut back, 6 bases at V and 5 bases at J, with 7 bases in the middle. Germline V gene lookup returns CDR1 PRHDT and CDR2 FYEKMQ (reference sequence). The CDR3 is CASRNGTEAFF. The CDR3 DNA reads TGTGCCAGCAGGAATGGGACTGAAGCTTTCTTT.

The DNA for the CDR3 is TGTGCCAGCAGCCCTGAGGAGGGGGATAATTCACCCCTCCACTTT. Protein product: CASSPEEGDNSPLHF. The V gene is TRBV6-2 or TRBV6-3, the J gene TRBJ1-6; D is possibly TRBD1 (6 bases). The germline V and J ends were trimmed by 6 bases and 5 bases, with 14 bases remaining between them. This CDR3 has 15 amino acids. CDR1 and CDR2 from the germline V gene are MNHEY and SVGEGT.

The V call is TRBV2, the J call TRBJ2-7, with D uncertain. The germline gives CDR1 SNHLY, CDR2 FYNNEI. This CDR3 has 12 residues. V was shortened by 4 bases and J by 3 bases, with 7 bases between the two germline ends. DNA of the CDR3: TGTGCCAGCAGTGTAGATGGCTACGAGCAGTACTTC. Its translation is CASSVDGYEQYF.

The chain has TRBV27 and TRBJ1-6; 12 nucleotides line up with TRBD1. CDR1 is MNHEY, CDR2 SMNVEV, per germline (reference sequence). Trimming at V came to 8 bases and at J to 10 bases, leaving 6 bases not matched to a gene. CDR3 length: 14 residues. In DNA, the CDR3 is TGTGCCAGCGCCCGGGACAGGGGGCTGTCACCCCTCCACTTT. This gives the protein CASARDRGLSPLHF.

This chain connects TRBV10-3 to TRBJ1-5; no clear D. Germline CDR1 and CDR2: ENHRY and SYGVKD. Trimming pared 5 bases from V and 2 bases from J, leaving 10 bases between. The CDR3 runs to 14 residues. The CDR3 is CAISPLGGNQPQHF. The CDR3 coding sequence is TGTGCCATCAGTCCCCTTGGGGGCAATCAGCCCCAGCATTTT.

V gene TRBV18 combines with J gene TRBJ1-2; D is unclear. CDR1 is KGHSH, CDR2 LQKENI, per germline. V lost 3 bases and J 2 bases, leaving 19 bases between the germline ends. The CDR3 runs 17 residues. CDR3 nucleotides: TGTGCCAGCTCACCGAACCATCCCGCACTGGAAAACTATGGCTACACCTTC. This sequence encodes CASSPNHPALENYGYTF.

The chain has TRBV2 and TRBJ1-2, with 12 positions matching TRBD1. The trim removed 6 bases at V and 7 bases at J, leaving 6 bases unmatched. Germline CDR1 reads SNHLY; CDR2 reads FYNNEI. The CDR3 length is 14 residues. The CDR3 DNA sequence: TGTGCCAGCAGCCCGGGACAGGGGGCGGTTGGCTACACCTTC. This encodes CASSPGQGAVGYTF. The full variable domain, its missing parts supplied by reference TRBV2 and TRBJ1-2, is EPEVTQTPSHQVTQMGQEVILRCVPISNHLYFYWYRQILGQKVEFLVSFYNNEISEKSEIFDDQFSVERPDGSNFTLKIRSTKLEDSAMYFCASSPGQGAVGYTFGSGTRLTVV.

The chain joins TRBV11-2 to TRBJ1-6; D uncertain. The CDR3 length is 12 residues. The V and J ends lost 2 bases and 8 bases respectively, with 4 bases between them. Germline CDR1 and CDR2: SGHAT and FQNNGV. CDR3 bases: TGTGCCAGCAGCTTATTAGATTCACCCCTCCACTTT. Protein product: CASSLLDSPLHF. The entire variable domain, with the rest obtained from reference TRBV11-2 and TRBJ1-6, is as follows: EAGVAQSPRYKIIEKRQSVAFWCNPISGHATLYWYQQILGQGPKLLIQFQNNGVVDDSQLPKDRFSAERLKGVDSTLKIQPAKLEDSAVYLCASSLLDSPLHFGNGTRLTVT.

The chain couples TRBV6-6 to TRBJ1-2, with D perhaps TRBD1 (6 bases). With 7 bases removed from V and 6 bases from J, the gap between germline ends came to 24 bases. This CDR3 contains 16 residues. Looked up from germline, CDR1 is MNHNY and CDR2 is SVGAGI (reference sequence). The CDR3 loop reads CASTTQGSDAVHGYTF. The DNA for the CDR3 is TGTGCCAGCACCACTCAGGGGTCGGACGCGGTACATGGCTACACCTTC.

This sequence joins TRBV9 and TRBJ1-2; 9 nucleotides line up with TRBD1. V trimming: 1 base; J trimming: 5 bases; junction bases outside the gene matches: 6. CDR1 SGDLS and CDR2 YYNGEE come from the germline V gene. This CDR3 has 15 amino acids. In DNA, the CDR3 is TGTGCCAGCAGCGTACTTCCGGGACAGGGATATGGCTACACCTTC. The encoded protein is CASSVLPGQGYGYTF.

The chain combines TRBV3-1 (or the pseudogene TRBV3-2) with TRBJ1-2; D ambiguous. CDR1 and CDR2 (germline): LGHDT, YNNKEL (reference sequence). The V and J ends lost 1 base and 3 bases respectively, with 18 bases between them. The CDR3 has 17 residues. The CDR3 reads CASSQVGPAKADYGYTF. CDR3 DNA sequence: TGTGCCAGCAGCCAAGTTGGGCCGGCTAAGGCTGACTATGGCTACACCTTC.

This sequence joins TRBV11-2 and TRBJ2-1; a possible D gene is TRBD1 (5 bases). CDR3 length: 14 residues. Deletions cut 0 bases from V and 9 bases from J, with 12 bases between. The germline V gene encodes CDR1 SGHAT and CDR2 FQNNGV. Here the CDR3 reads CASSLERLQGEQFF. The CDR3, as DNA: TGTGCCAGCAGCTTAGAGAGGCTGCAGGGTGAGCAGTTCTTC.

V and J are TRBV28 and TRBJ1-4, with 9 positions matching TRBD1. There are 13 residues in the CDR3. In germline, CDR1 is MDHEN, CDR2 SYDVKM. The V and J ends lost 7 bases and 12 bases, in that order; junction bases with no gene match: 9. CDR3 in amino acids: CASNRGPGSELFF. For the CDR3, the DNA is TGTGCCAGCAACAGGGGGCCGGGATCGGAACTGTTTTTT.

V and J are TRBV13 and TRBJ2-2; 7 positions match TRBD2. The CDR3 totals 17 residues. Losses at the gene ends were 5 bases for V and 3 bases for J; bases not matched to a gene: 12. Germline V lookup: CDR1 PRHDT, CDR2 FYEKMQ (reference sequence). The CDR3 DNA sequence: TGTGCCAGCAGCCCGGAAGGCGCGGGAGACCACACCGGGGAGCTGTTTTTT. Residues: CASSPEGAGDHTGELFF.

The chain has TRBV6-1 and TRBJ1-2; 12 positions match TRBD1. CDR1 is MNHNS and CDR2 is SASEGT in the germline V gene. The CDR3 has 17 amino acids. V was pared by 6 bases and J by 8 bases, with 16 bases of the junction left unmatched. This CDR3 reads CASRERGLGQGARGYTF. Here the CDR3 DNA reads TGTGCCAGCAGGGAAAGAGGCCTGGGACAGGGGGCGCGAGGCTACACCTTC.

In DNA, the CDR3 is TGTGCCAGCAGCCCTGGACTAGCGGGGAGACTCACCGGGGAGCTGTTTTTT. Its translation is CASSPGLAGRLTGELFF. The chain is built from TRBV5-5 and TRBJ2-2, with 12 bases fitting TRBD2. The V gene's germline CDR1 is SGHKS and CDR2 YYEKEE (reference sequence). This CDR3 spans 17 amino acids. V lost 4 bases to trimming and J lost 4 bases; unmatched junction nucleotides: 8.

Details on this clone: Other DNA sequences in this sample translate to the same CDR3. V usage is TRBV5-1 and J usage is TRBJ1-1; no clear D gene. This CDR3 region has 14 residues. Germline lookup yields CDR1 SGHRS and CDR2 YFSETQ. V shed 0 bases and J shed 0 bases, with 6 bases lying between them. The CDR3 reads CASSLDRLNTEAFF. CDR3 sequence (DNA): TGCGCCAGCAGCTTGGACCGGTTGAACACTGAAGCTTTCTTT.

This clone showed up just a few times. Here the CDR3 reads CASTAADTEAFF. The CDR3 DNA sequence: TGTGCCAGCACAGCCGCCGACACTGAAGCTTTCTTT. The chain has TRBV2 and TRBJ1-1; no clear D gene. The V end was cut by 7 bases, the J end by 3 bases, with 9 bases between. The germline V gene has CDR1 SNHLY and CDR2 FYNNEI. CDR3 length equals 12 residues.

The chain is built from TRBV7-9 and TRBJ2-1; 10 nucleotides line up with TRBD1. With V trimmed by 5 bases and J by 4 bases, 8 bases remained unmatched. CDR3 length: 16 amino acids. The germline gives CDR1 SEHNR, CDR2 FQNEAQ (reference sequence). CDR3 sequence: CASSQPDRGPYNEQFF. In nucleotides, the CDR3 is TGTGCCAGCAGCCAACCTGACAGGGGGCCTTACAATGAGCAGTTCTTC. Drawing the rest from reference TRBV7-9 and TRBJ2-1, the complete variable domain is DTGVSQNPRHKITKRGQNVTFRCDPISEHNRLYWYRQTLGQGPEFLTYFQNEAQLEKSRLLSDRFSAERPKGSFSTLEIQRTEQGDSAMYLCASSQPDRGPYNEQFFGPGTRLTVL.

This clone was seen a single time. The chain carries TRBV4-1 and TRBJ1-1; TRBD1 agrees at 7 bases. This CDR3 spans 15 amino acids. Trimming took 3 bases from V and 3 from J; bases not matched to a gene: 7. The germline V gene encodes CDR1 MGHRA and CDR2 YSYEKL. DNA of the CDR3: TGCGCCAGCAGCCAGCAGGGGGTGGCGGACACTGAAGCTTTCTTT. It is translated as CASSQQGVADTEAFF.

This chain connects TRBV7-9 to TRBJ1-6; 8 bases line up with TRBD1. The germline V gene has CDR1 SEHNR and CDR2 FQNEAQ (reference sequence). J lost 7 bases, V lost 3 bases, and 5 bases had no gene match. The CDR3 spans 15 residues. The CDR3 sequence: CASSLDRAVNSPLHF. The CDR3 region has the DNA TGTGCCAGCAGCTTGGACAGGGCCGTCAATTCACCCCTCCACTTT.

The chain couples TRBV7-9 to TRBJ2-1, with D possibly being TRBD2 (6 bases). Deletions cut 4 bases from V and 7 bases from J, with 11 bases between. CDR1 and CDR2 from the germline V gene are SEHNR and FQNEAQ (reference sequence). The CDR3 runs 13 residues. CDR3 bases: TGTGCCAGCAGCTCAGCGGGCGGTAATGAGCAGTTCTTC. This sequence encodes CASSSAGGNEQFF.

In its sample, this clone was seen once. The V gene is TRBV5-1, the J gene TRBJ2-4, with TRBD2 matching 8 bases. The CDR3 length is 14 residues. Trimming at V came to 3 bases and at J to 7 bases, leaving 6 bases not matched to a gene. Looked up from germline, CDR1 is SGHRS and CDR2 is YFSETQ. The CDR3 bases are TGCGCCAGCAGCTGGGGACTAGGCTCGAACATTCAGTACTTC. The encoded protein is CASSWGLGSNIQYF. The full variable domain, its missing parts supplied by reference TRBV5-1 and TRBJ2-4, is KAGVTQTPRYLIKTRGQQVTLSCSPISGHRSVSWYQQTPGQGLQFLFEYFSETQRNKGNFPGRFSGRQFSNSRSEMNVSTLELGDSALYLCASSWGLGSNIQYFGAGTRLSVL.

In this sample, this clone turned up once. CDR3 DNA: TGTGCCAGCAGCTTAGCAGCGGGGAATACGCGGGATACGCAGTATTTT. It codes for CASSLAAGNTRDTQYF. The V call is TRBV7-2, the J call TRBJ2-3, with 7 bases matching TRBD2. The CDR3 runs 16 residues. Germline V gene lookup returns CDR1 SGHTA and CDR2 FQGNSA. The J segment lost 6 bases and the V segment lost 0 bases, leaving 9 bases of the junction unmatched.